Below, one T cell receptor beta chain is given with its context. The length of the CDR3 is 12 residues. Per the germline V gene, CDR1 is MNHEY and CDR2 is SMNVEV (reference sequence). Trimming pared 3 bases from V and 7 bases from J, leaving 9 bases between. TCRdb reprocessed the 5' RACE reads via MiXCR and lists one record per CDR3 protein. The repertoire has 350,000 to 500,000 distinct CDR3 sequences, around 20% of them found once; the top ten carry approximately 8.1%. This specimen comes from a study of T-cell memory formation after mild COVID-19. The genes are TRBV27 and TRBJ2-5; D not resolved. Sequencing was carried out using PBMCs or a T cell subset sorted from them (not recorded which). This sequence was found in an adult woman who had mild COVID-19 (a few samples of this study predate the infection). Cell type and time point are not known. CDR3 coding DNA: TGTGCCAGCAGTTTTACAGATGGGACCCAGTACTTC. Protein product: CASSFTDGTQYF.